This T cell receptor beta chain was obtained from a study of OX40 agonist ivuxolimab in advanced cancers. On the study more broadly: Given to patients was ivuxolimab, an agonistic anti-OX40 (CD134) antibody. Participants, approximately 81% male, averaged approximately 60 years of age, ranging from roughly 20 to 80. The study, taken as a whole, reports: Some patients who did not respond also had low normalized T-cell clonal expansion.

Sequencing used immunoSEQ multiplex PCR; TCRdb keeps in-frame clones, though not all of them. The sample lists some 89,000 clones, around 80% occurring once. The CDR3 has 15 residues. Trimming left V 2 bases short and J 5 bases short, with 12 bases between. Germline CDR1 and CDR2: MNHEY and SVGAGI. As for this clone: What it recognizes is unknown.

The chain links TRBV6-5 to TRBJ1-4, with no clear D. The sample here was CD4+ or CD8+ T cells sorted from blood, taken in a trial of the OX40 agonist ivuxolimab. This TCR was sampled from an adult with an advanced solid tumor such as melanoma, head and neck, liver or kidney cancer. CDR3 protein: CASSYVKASNEKLFF. CDR3 DNA sequence: TGTGCCAGCAGTTACGTTAAGGCATCGAATGAAAAACTGTTTTTT.